This T cell receptor (beta chain) originates from a study of T cells in Graves' hyperthyroidism and ophthalmopathy. Germline trimming cut 6 bases from V and 4 bases from J; bases unmatched to any gene: 6. The CDR3 has 13 residues. The germline V gene encodes CDR1 DFQATT and CDR2 SNEGSKA (reference sequence). It was RNA transcripts that yielded the amplified TCR beta CDR3 regions. When the TCR CDR3 underwent first-round RT-PCR, the HTBI primer set was used. Each CDR3 protein gets one entry after TCRdb re-called the multiplex PCR reads with MiXCR. The sample carries 550,000 to 650,000 distinct CDR3 sequences, about 15% recorded once. In its sample, this clonotype was seen many times. Diagnosing involved the use of clinical symptoms, serum thyroxine and TRAb, thyroid ultrasound and orbital computed tomography. The blood sample predates any ophthalmopathy symptoms, coming from first hyperthyroidism diagnosis.

This TCR derives from a woman in her twenties or thirties with Graves' hyperthyroidism that later progressed to Graves' ophthalmopathy. Material: blood. J is TRBJ1-1 and V is TRBV20-1; TRBD1 matches 9 bases. The CDR3 spells CSAVETGGTEAFF. The DNA of the CDR3 is TGCAGTGCCGTCGAGACAGGGGGCACTGAAGCTTTCTTT.